The clone carrying this TCR beta chain was found a few times. Its specificity is not known. This sample stems from a study of response to subunit inactivated influenza vaccine. Study findings and constraints: Researchers suggested that each seasonal influenza vaccination recruits few new T cells.

Each CDR3 protein gets one entry after TCRdb re-called the RT-PCR reads with MiXCR. The table has about 700,000 distinct CDR3 sequences, more than 11% seen once. V gave up 2 bases and J gave up 6 bases, with 11 bases separating them. Germline values: CDR1 SGHTA, CDR2 FQGNSA. The CDR3 contains 13 residues. The rearrangement links TRBV7-2 to TRBJ2-7; D is unresolved. This receptor was obtained from a man in his fifties who received an inactivated influenza vaccine. This specimen was PBMCs from blood, taken 14 to 15 days before vaccination. CDR3 region: CASSLKPESEQYF. In DNA, the CDR3 is TGTGCCAGCAGCTTAAAACCGGAGTCCGAGCAGTACTTC.